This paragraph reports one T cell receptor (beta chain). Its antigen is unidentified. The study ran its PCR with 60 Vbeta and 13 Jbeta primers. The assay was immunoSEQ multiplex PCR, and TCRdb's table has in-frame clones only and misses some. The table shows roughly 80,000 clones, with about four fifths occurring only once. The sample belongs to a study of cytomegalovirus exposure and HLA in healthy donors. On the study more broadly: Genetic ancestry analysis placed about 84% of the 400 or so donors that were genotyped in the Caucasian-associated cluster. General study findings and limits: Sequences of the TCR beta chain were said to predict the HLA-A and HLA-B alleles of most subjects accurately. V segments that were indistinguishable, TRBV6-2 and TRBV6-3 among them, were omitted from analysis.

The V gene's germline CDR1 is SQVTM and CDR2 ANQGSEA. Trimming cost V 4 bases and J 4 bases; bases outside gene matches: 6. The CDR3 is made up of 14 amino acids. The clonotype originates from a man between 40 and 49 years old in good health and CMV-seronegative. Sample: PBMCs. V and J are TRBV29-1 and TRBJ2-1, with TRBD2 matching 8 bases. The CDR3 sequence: CSVVAGLLYNEQFF. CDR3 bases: TGCAGCGTTGTAGCGGGGCTTCTATACAATGAGCAGTTCTTC.